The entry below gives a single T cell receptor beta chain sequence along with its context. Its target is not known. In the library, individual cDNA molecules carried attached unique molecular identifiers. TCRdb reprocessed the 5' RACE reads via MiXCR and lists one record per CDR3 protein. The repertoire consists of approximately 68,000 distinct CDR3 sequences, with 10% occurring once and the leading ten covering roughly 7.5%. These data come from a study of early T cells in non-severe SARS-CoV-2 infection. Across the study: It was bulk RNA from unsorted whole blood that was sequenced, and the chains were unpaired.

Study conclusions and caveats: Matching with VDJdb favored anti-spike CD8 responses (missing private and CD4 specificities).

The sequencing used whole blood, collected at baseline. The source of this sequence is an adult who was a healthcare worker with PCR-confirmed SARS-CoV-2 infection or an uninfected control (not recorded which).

Here the CDR3 reads CASSTQAGGTGELFF. For the CDR3, the DNA is TGTGCCAGCAGCACGCAGGCGGGGGGCACCGGGGAGCTGTTTTTT. The V and J genes are TRBV5-4 and TRBJ2-2; 8 positions match TRBD2. Germline CDR1 and CDR2: SGHNT and YYREEE (reference sequence). Germline trimming cut 4 bases from V and 4 bases from J; bases unmatched to any gene: 6. There are 15 residues in the CDR3.